The following is a TCR beta chain sequence with its context. This entry is derived from a study of T cell changes during pregnancy in multiple sclerosis. This CDR3 has 15 amino acids. V was cut by 0 bases and J by 7 bases, with 13 bases left in between. The data were produced by immunoSEQ multiplex PCR, yet TCRdb's version contains in-frame clones alone and is incomplete. This sample has 60,000 to 85,000 clones, with 90% to 95% found just once. Sequencing was performed on peripheral blood, taken in the second trimester of pregnancy. The chain has TRBV23-1 and TRBJ1-5; D possibly corresponds to TRBD1 (5 bases). TRBV23-1 is annotated as an ORF whose role is uncertain. This sequence originates from a female donor in good health, enrolled as a control in a pregnancy study. The CDR3 sequence: CASSQSEGPEQPQHF. The CDR3 DNA reads TGCGCCAGCAGTCAATCGGAGGGGCCAGAGCAGCCCCAGCATTTT.